The 5 T cell receptor beta chains below come from one sample, sequenced in a study of blood T cell repertoires in COVID-19. Sequencing used immunoSEQ multiplex PCR; TCRdb keeps in-frame clones, though not all of them. The sample comprises some 200,000 clones, 94% of which are singletons, and roughly 0.7% rests with the top ten. Sequenced input: peripheral blood. The receptors stem from a young man with COVID-19, enrolled during active disease.

The rearrangement links TRBV4-1 to TRBJ2-3; no clear D gene. V was clipped by 1 base and J by 2 bases, with 7 bases between them. Per the germline V gene, CDR1 is MGHRA and CDR2 is YSYEKL. The CDR3 is 14 residues long. The CDR3 sequence is CASSQVYSTDTQYF. Here the CDR3 DNA reads TGCGCCAGCAGCCAAGTCTACTCCACAGATACGCAGTATTTT.

This clone has just a few counts. The gene calls are TRBV5-1 and TRBJ1-6; possible D gene TRBD1, 5 bases. The CDR3 is 15 amino acids. Germline-derived CDR1 and CDR2 are SGHRS and YFSETQ. The V end lost 0 bases, the J end lost 7 bases, and 11 bases lay between the germline ends. CDR3 region: CASSLDRGKNSPLHF. The CDR3, as DNA: TGCGCCAGCAGCTTGGATCGGGGGAAGAATTCACCCCTCCACTTT.

V usage is TRBV6-5 and J usage is TRBJ2-3, with D perhaps TRBD1 (6 bases). The length of the CDR3 is 16 residues. Trimming took off 2 bases at V and 5 bases at J, with 17 bases between the two ends. The germline gives CDR1 MNHEY, CDR2 SVGAGI. In nucleotides, the CDR3 is TGTGCCAGCAGTTACCAGACAGGAGCTGTTGGAGATACGCAGTATTTT. This codes for CASSYQTGAVGDTQYF.

The rearrangement links TRBV4-1 to TRBJ2-1, with 10 bases lining up with TRBD2. The CDR3 has 18 residues. V dropped 4 bases and J dropped 1; count of bases not matched to a gene: 10. CDR1 is MGHRA, CDR2 YSYEKL, per germline. The CDR3 DNA reads as TGCGCCAGCAGCCGGATGGTAAGCGGGGGGGCGTCCTACAATGAGCAGTTCTTC. This encodes CASSRMVSGGASYNEQFF.

The V and J genes are TRBV18 and TRBJ1-1; a possible D gene is TRBD1 (5 bases). CDR1 is KGHSH, CDR2 LQKENI, per germline. V was trimmed by 6 bases and J by 0 bases, leaving 11 bases between them. The CDR3 totals 14 residues. The CDR3 coding sequence is TGTGCCAGCTCCCAACAGGCCATGAACACTGAAGCTTTCTTT. As protein: CASSQQAMNTEAFF.